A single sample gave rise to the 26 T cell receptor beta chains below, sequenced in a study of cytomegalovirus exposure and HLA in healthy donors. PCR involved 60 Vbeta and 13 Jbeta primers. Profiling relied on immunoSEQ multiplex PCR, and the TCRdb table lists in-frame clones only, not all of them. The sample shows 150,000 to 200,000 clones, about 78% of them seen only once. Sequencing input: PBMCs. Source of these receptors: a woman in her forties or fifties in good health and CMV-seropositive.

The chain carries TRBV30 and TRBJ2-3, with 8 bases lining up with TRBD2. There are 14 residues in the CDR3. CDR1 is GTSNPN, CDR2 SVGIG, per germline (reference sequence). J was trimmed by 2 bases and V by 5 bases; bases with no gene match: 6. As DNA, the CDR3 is TGTGCCTGGGACGCGGGGGGTGACACAGATACGCAGTATTTT. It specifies CAWDAGGDTDTQYF. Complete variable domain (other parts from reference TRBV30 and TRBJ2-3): SQTIHQWPATLVQPVGSPLSLECTVEGTSNPNLYWYRQAAGRGLQLLFYSVGIGQISSEVPQNLSASRPQDRQFILSSKKLLLSDSGFYLCAWDAGGDTDTQYFGPGTRLTVL.

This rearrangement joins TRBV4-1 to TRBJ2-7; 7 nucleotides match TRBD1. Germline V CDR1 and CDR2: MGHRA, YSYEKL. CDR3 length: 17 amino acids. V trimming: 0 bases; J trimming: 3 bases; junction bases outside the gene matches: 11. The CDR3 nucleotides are TGCGCCAGCAGCCAAGAAGACTGGGCAGGGGGTGGCTACGAGCAGTACTTC. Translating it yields CASSQEDWAGGGYEQYF.

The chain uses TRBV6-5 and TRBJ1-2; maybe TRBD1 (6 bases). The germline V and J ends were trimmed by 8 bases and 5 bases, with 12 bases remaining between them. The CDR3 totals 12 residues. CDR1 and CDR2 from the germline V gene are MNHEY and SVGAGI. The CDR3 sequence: CASGKGGYGYTF. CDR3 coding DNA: TGTGCCAGCGGAAAGGGGGGGTATGGCTACACCTTC.

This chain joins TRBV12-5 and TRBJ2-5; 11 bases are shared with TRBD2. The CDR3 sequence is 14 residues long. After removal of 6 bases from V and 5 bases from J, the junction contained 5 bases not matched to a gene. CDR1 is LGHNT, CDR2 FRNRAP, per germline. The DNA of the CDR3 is TGTGCTAGTGGGTTAGCGGGGGGGGGTGAGACCCAGTACTTC. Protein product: CASGLAGGGETQYF.

The DNA for the CDR3 is TGTGCCAGCAGCAGGGGACTAGCGGGGGTTGGGAGGGAGCTGTTTTTT. Encoded protein: CASSRGLAGVGRELFF. This chain uses TRBV27 with TRBJ2-2; 14 bases are shared with TRBD2. The CDR3 covers 16 residues. Germline V gene lookup returns CDR1 MNHEY and CDR2 SMNVEV (reference sequence). The V and J ends lost 6 bases and 9 bases, in that order; junction bases with no gene match: 9.

CDR3 protein: CASSLRGGHNEQFF. The CDR3 region has the DNA TGTGCCAGCAGTTTAAGGGGGGGGCACAATGAGCAGTTCTTC. The chain combines TRBV28 with TRBJ2-1, with D perhaps TRBD2 (7 bases). The CDR3 has 14 residues. Deletions cut 2 bases from V and 5 bases from J, with 10 bases between. The germline V gene has CDR1 MDHEN and CDR2 SYDVKM.

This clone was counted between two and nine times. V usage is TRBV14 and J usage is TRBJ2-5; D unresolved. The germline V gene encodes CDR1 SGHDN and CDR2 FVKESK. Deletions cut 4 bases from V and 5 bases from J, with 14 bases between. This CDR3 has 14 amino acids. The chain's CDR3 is CASSLGVPRETQYF. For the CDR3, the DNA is TGTGCCAGCAGCCTCGGAGTGCCCCGGGAGACCCAGTACTTC.

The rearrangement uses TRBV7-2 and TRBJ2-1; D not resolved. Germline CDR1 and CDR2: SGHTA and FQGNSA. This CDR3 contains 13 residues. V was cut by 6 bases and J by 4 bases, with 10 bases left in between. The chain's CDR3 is CASSPLGYNEQFF. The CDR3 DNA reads TGTGCCAGCAGTCCACTCGGGTACAATGAGCAGTTCTTC. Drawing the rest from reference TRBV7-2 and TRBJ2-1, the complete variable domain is GAGVSQSPSNKVTEKGKDVELRCDPISGHTALYWYRQSLGQGLEFLIYFQGNSAPDKSGLPSDRFSAERTGGSVSTLTIQRTQQEDSAVYLCASSPLGYNEQFFGPGTRLTVL.

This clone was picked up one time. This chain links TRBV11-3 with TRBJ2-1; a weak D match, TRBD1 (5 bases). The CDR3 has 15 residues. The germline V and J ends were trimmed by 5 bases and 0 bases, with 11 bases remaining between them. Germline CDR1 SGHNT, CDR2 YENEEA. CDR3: CASSVGQVSYNEQFF. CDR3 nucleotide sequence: TGTGCCAGCAGCGTAGGACAAGTCTCCTACAATGAGCAGTTCTTC.

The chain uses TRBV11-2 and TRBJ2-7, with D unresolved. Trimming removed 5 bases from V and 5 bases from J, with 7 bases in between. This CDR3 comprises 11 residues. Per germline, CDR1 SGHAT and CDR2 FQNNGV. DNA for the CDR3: TGTGCCAGCAGCGCGGCCCACGAGCAGTACTTC. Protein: CASSAAHEQYF.

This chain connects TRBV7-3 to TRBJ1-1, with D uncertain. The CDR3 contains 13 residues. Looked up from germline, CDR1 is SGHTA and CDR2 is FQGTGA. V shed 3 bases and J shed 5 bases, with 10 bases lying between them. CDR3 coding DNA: TGTGCCAGCAGCTTCGGGGTGGAAACTGAAGCTTTCTTT. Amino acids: CASSFGVETEAFF.

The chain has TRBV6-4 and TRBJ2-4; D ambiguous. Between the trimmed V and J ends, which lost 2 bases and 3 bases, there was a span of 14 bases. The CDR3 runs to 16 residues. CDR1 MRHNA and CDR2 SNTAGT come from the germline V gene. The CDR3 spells CASSDNLSESKNIQYF. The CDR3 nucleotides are TGTGCCAGCAGTGACAATTTGAGCGAGAGCAAAAACATTCAGTACTTC.

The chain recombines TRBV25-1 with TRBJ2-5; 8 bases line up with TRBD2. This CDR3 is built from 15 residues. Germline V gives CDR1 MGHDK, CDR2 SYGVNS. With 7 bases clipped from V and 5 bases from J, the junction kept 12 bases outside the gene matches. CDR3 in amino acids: CASTSPSLAGETQYF. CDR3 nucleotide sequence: TGTGCCAGCACCTCTCCCTCGTTAGCGGGGGAGACCCAGTACTTC.

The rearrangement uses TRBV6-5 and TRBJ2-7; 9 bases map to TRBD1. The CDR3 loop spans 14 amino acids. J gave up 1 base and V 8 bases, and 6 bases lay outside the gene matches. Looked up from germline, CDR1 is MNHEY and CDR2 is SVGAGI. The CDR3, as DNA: TGTGCCAGCGGCTCGACAGGGGGTTCCTACGAGCAGTACTTC. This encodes CASGSTGGSYEQYF.

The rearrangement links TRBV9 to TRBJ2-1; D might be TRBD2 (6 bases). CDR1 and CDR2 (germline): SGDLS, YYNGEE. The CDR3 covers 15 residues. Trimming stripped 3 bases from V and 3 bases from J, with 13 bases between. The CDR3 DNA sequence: TGTGCCAGCAGCGCTGTTGGGGGGAACTACAATGAGCAGTTCTTC. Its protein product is CASSAVGGNYNEQFF.

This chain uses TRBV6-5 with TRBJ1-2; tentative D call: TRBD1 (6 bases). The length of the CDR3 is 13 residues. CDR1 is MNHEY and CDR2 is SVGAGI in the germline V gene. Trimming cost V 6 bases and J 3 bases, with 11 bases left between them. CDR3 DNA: TGTGCCAGCAGGGTACAGGGTGACTATGGCTACACCTTC. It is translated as CASRVQGDYGYTF.

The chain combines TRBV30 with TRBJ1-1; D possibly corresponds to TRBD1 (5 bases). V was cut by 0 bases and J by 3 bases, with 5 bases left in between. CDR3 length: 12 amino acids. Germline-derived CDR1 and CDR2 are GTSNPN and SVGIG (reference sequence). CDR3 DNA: TGTGCCTGGAGTGTACAGGACACTGAAGCTTTCTTT. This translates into CAWSVQDTEAFF.

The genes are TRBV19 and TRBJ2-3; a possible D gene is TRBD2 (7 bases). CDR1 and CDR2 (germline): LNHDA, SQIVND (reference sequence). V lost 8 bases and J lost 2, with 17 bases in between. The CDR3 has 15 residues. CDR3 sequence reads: CASGGGGRITDTQYF. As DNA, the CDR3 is TGTGCCAGTGGGGGCGGGGGACGTATCACAGATACGCAGTATTTT.

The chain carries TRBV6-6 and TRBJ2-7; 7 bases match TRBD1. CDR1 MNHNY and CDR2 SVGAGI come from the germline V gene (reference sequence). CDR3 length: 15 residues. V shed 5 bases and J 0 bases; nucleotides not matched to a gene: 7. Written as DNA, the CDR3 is TGTGCCAGCAGTGCGGACGGGACAGCCTCCTACGAGCAGTACTTC. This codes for CASSADGTASYEQYF.

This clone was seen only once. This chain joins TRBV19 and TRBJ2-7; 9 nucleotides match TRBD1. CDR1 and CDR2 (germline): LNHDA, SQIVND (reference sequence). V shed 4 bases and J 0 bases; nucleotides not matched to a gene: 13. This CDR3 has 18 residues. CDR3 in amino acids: CASSTRGLTGGLSYEQYF. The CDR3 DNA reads TGTGCCAGTAGTACCAGGGGGTTAACAGGGGGCCTCTCCTACGAGCAGTACTTC.

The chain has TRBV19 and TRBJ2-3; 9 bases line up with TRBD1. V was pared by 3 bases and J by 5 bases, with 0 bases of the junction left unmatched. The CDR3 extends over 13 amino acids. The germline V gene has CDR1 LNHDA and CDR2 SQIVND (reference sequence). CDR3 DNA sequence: TGTGCCAGTAGTATGACAGGGGGAGATACGCAGTATTTT. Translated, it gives CASSMTGGDTQYF.

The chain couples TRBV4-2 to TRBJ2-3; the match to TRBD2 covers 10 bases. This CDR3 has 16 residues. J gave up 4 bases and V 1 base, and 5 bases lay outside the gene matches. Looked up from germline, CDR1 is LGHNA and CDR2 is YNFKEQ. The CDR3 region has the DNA TGTGCCAGCAGCCAAGCAATAGCGGGGGGCGCAGATACGCAGTATTTT. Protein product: CASSQAIAGGADTQYF.

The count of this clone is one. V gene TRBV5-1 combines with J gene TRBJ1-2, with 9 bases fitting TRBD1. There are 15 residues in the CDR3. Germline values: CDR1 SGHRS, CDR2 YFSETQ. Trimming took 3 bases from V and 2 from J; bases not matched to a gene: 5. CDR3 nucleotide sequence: TGCGCCAGCAGCTCCGGGACAGGGATCAACTATGGCTACACCTTC. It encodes CASSSGTGINYGYTF.

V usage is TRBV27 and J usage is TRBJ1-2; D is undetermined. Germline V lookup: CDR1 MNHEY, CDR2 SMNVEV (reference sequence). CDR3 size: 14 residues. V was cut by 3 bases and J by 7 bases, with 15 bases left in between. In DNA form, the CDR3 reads TGTGCCAGCAGTTTTGGGCCCGATCCCATTGGCTACACCTTC. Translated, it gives CASSFGPDPIGYTF.

CDR3 in amino acids: CASSPGQGASYGYTF. Here the CDR3 DNA reads TGCGCCAGCAGCCCGGGGCAGGGGGCGAGCTATGGCTACACCTTC. The genes are TRBV5-1 and TRBJ1-2; 8 bases are a match to TRBD1. V shed 4 bases and J 4 bases; nucleotides not matched to a gene: 9. The CDR3 spans 15 residues. Germline V gene sequence: CDR1 SGHRS, CDR2 YFSETQ. The entire variable domain, with the rest obtained from reference TRBV5-1 and TRBJ1-2, is as follows: KAGVTQTPRYLIKTRGQQVTLSCSPISGHRSVSWYQQTPGQGLQFLFEYFSETQRNKGNFPGRFSGRQFSNSRSEMNVSTLELGDSALYLCASSPGQGASYGYTFGSGTRLTVV.

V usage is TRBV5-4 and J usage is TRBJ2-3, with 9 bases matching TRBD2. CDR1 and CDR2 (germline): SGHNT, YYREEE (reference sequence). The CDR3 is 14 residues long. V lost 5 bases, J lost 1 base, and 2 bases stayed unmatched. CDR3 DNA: TGTGCCAGCAGTTCTAGCGGGGGCACAGATACGCAGTATTTT. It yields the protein CASSSSGGTDTQYF.